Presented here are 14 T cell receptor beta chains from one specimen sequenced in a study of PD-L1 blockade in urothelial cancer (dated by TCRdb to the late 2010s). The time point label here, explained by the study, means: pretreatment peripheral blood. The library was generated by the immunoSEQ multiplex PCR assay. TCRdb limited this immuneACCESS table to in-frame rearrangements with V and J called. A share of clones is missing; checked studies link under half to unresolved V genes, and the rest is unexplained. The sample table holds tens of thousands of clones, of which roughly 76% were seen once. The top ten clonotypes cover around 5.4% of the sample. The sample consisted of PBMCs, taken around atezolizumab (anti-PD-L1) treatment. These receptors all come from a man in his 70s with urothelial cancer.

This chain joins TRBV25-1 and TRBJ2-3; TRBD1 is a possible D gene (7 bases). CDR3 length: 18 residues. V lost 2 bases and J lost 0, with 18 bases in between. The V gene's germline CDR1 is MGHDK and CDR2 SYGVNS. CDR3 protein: CASSERRGQSLSTDTQYF. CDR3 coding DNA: TGTGCCAGCAGTGAACGGAGGGGGCAGAGCCTAAGCACAGATACGCAGTATTTT.

CDR3 residues: CASSQDPALRDTGELFF. The CDR3, as DNA: TGTGCCAGCAGCCAAGATCCCGCCTTGCGCGACACCGGGGAGCTGTTTTTT. The rearrangement uses TRBV4-2 and TRBJ2-2, with D hard to call. Germline values: CDR1 LGHNA, CDR2 YNFKEQ. V was clipped by 0 bases and J by 3 bases, with 14 bases between them. CDR3 length: 17 amino acids.

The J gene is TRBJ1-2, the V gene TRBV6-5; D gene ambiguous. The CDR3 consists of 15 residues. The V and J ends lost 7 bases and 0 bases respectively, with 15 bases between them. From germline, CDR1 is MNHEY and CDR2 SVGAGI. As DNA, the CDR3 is TGTGCCAGCACCCCGGGAGGGAGAACTAACTATGGCTACACCTTC. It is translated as CASTPGGRTNYGYTF.

CDR3 coding DNA: TGTGCCAGCAGCTACGCCCCTAGGACCGGGGGTGGCTACACCTTC. It translates to CASSYAPRTGGGYTF. The V gene is TRBV7-9, the J gene TRBJ1-2, with D possibly matching TRBD1 (5 bases). The V end was cut by 4 bases, the J end by 7 bases, with 19 bases between. This CDR3 has 15 residues. The V gene's germline CDR1 is SEHNR and CDR2 FQNEAQ (reference sequence).

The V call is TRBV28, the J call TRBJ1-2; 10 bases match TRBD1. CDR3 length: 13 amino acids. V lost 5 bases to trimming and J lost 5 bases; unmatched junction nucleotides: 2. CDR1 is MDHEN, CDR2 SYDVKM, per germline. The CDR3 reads CASSKDRGYGYTF. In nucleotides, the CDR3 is TGTGCCAGCAGTAAGGACAGGGGGTATGGCTACACCTTC.

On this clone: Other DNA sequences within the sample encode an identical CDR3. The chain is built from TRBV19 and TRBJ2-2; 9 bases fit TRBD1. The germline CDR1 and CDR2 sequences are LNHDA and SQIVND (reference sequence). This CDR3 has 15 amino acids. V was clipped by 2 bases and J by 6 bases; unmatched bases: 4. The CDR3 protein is CASSISGTGSGELFF. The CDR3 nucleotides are TGTGCCAGTAGTATATCCGGGACAGGGTCCGGGGAGCTGTTTTTT.

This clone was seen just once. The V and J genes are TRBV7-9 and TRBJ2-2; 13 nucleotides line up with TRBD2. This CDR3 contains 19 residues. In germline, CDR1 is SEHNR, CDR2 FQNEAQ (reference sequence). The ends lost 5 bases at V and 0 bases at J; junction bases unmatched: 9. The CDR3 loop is CASSAGTSGASTNTGELFF. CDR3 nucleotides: TGTGCCAGCAGCGCCGGGACTAGCGGGGCCTCAACGAACACCGGGGAGCTGTTTTTT.

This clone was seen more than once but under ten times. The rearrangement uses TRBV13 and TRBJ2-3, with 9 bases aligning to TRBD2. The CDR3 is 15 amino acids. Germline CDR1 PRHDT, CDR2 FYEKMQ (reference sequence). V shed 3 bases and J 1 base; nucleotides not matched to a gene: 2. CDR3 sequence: CASSFAGGRTDTQYF. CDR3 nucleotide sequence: TGTGCCAGCAGCTTCGCGGGGGGGCGCACAGATACGCAGTATTTT.

The CDR3 spells CAISEVNRLTYEQYF. DNA of the CDR3: TGTGCCATCAGTGAAGTAAATCGACTGACCTACGAGCAGTACTTC. V gene TRBV10-3 combines with J gene TRBJ2-7; D is unclear. The CDR3 has 15 amino acids. Germline loops: CDR1 ENHRY, CDR2 SYGVKD. Trimming cost V 3 bases and J 2 bases, with 14 bases left between them.

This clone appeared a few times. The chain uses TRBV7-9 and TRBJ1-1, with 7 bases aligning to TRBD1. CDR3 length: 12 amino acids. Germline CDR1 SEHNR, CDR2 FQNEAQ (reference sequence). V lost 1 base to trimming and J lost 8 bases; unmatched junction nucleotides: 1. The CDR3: CASSLEDREAFF. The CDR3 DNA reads TGTGCCAGCAGCTTAGAGGACAGGGAAGCTTTCTTT.

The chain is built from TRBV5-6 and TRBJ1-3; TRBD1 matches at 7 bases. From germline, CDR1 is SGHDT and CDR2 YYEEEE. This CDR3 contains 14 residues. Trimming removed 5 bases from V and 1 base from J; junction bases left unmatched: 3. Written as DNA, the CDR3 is TGTGCCAGCAGGCCGACAGGGTCTGGAAACACCATATATTTT. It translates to CASRPTGSGNTIYF. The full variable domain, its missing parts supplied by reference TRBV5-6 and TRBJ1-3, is DAGVTQSPTHLIKTRGQQVTLRCSPKSGHDTVSWYQQALGQGPQFIFQYYEEEERQRGNFPDRFSGHQFPNYSSELNVNALLLGDSALYLCASRPTGSGNTIYFGEGSWLTVV.

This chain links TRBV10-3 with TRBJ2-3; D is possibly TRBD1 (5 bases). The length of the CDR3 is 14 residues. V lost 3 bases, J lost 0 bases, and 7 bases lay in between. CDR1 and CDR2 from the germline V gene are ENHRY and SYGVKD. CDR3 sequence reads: CAISDTGSTDTQYF. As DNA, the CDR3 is TGTGCCATCAGTGATACAGGAAGCACAGATACGCAGTATTTT.

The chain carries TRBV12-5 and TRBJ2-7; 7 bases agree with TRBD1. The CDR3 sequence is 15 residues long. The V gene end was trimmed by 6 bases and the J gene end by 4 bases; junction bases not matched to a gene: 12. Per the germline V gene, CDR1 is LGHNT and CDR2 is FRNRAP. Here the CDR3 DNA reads TGTGCTAGTGGCCGGGCCGGACAGGACCTTTACGAGCAGTACTTC. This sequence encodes CASGRAGQDLYEQYF.

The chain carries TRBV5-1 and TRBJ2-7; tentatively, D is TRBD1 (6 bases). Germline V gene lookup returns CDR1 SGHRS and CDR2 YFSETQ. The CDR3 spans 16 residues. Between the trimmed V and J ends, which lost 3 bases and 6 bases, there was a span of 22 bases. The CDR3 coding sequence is TGCGCCAGCAGCTCTCTTCCGGGACGGGACACCTCCGAGCAGTACTTC. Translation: CASSSLPGRDTSEQYF.